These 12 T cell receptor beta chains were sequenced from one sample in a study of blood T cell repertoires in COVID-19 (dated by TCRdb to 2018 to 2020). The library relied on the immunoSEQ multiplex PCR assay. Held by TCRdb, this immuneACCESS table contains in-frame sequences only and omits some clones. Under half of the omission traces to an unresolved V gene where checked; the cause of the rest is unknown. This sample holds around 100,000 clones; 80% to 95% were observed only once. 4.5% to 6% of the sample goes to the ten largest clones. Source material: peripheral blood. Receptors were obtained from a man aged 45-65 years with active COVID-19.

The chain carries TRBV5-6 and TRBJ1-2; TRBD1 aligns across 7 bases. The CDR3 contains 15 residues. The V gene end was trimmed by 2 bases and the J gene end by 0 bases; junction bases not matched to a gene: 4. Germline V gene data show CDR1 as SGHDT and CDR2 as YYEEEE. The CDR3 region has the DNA TGTGCCAGCAGCTTAAGACAGGGTGCTAACTATGGCTACACCTTC. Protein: CASSLRQGANYGYTF. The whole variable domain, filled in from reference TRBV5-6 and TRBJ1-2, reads DAGVTQSPTHLIKTRGQQVTLRCSPKSGHDTVSWYQQALGQGPQFIFQYYEEEERQRGNFPDRFSGHQFPNYSSELNVNALLLGDSALYLCASSLRQGANYGYTFGSGTRLTVV.

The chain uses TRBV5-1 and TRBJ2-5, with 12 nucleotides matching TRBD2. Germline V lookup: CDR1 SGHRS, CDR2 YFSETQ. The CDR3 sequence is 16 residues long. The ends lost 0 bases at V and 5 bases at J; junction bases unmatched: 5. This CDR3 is CASSLGLAGVWETQYF. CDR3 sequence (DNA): TGCGCCAGCAGCTTGGGACTAGCGGGAGTTTGGGAGACCCAGTACTTC.

CDR3 DNA sequence: TGCGCCAGCAGCTTGGACAGGGCGGAGACCCAGTACTTC. Its translation: CASSLDRAETQYF. This sequence joins TRBV5-1 and TRBJ2-5, with D perhaps TRBD1 (6 bases). The CDR3 totals 13 residues. Per the germline V gene, CDR1 is SGHRS and CDR2 is YFSETQ. Trimming shortened V by 0 bases and J by 5 bases, and 8 bases separated the two germline ends.

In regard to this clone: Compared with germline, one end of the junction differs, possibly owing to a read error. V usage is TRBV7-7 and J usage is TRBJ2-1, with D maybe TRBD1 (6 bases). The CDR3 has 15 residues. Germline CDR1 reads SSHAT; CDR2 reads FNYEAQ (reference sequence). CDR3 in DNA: TGTGCTAGCAGCCCCAAAGGGGGACGTTACAATGAGCAGTTCTTC. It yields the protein CASSPKGGRYNEQFF. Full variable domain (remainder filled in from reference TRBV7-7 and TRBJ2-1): GAGVSQSPRYKVTKRGQDVTLRCDPISSHATLYWYQQALGQGPEFLTYFNYEAQPDKSGLPSDRFSAERPEGSISTLTIQRTEQRDSAMYRCASSPKGGRYNEQFFGPGTRLTVL.

The CDR3 DNA sequence: TGTGCCAGTAGTATAAGGGTGGGGCGAGGCACCGGGGAGCTGTTTTTT. This translates into CASSIRVGRGTGELFF. The rearrangement links TRBV19 to TRBJ2-2, with D possibly being TRBD1 (5 bases). The CDR3 consists of 16 residues. CDR1 LNHDA and CDR2 SQIVND come from the germline V gene (reference sequence). V was shortened by 2 bases and J by 4 bases, with 14 bases between the two germline ends.

The CDR3 is CASSLGLAGVGETQYF. In DNA, the CDR3 is TGCGCCAGCAGCTTGGGGCTAGCGGGAGTAGGGGAGACCCAGTACTTC. V and J are TRBV5-1 and TRBJ2-5; 10 bases are shared with TRBD2. Per germline, CDR1 SGHRS and CDR2 YFSETQ. Germline trimming cut 0 bases from V and 5 bases from J; bases unmatched to any gene: 7. The CDR3 is 16 amino acids.

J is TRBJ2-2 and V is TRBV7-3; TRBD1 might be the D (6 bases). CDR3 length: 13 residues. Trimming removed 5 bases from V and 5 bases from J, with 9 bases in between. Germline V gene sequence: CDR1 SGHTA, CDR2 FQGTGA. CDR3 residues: CASSPQGTGELFF. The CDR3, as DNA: TGTGCCAGCAGCCCACAGGGAACCGGGGAGCTGTTTTTT.

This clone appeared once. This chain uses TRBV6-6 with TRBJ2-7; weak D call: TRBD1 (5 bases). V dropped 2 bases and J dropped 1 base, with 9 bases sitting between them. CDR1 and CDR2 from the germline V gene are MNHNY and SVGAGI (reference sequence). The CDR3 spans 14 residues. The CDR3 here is CASSYGQGSYEQYF. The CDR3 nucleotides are TGTGCCAGCAGTTACGGCCAGGGTTCCTACGAGCAGTACTTC.

The CDR3 spells CASTGTSGTDTQYF. CDR3 DNA: TGTGCCAGTACCGGGACTAGCGGGACAGATACGCAGTATTTT. J is TRBJ2-3 and V is TRBV10-3; TRBD2 matches at 12 bases. Losses at the gene ends were 10 bases for V and 3 bases for J; bases not matched to a gene: 5. CDR1 ENHRY and CDR2 SYGVKD come from the germline V gene. The CDR3 extends over 14 amino acids.

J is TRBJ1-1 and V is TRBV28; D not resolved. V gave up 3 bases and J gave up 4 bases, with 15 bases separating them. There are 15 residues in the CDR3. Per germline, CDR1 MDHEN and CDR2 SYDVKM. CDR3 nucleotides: TGTGCCAGCAGTTTGAACGGCAGGCGAGCCACTGAAGCTTTCTTT. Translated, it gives CASSLNGRRATEAFF.

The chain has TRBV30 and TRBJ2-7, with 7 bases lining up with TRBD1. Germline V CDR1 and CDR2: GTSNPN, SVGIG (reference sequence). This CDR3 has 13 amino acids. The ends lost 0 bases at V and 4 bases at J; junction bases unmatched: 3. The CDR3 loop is CAWSVGQNYEQYF. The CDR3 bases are TGTGCCTGGAGTGTGGGACAGAATTACGAGCAGTACTTC.

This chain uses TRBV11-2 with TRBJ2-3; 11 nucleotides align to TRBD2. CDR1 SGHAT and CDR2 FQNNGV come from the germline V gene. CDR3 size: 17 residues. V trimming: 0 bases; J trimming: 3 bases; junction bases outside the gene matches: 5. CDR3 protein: CASSLDRLAGITDTQYF. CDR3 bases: TGTGCCAGCAGCTTAGATCGACTAGCGGGAATAACAGATACGCAGTATTTT.